The entry below describes one T cell receptor beta chain. These data are taken from a study of T cell clones after liver transplantation. Overall study: Blood was drawn pre-transplant, before withdrawal, and after full or failed withdrawal.

Data came from immunoSEQ multiplex PCR; TCRdb stores just in-frame clones and leaves some out. This table has around 120,000 clones, 90% appearing once. Germline V CDR1 and CDR2: SGHTA, FQGNSA. The CDR3 loop spans 14 amino acids. The ends were cut back, 1 base at V and 16 bases at J, with 20 bases in the middle. The chain uses TRBV7-2 and TRBJ2-1; D assignment may be TRBD1 or TRBD2 (5 bases each). The sequenced sample was CD4+ T cells from blood, obtained 12 months after liver transplant. The TCR was taken from a human patient who received a liver transplant. Among the T cells, some may be from the graft donor. For the CDR3, the DNA is TGTGCCAGCAGCTTAGATTCCGGGGCATATAAAGAATTCTTC. This encodes CASSLDSGAYKEFF.